Listed below are T cell receptor beta chains from one sample, sequenced in a study of T cells after yellow fever vaccination. TCRdb ran MiXCR on the 5' RACE reads and lists one entry per CDR3 protein. The data show hundreds of thousands of distinct CDR3 sequences, with 15% to 20% seen just once and around 15% held by the top ten. The input for sequencing was PBMCs, taken 15 days after the yellow fever booster vaccination. The receptors shown here come from a man younger than 40 who received the YFV17D yellow fever vaccine. CDR3s include the opening cysteine and the closing phenylalanine or tryptophan. D genes are given only for firm matches. The size field is filled for only some rows; it gives once, few, many or a size class.

TRBJ2-5	.	.	TRBV4-3	CASSARDGEQETQYF	TGCGCCAGCAGCGCGCGGGACGGAGAACAAGAGACCCAGTACTTC
TRBJ1-4	.	.	TRBV4-2	CASSQDRGSANEKLFF	TGTGCCAGCAGCCAAGATCGAGGCAGTGCTAATGAAAAACTGTTTTTT
TRBJ2-1	few	.	TRBV28	CASSLWGGAKSTYNEQFF	TGTGCCAGCAGTTTATGGGGCGGGGCGAAAAGTACCTACAATGAGCAGTTCTTC
TRBJ2-7	.	.	TRBV28	CASSFEDSEQYF	TGTGCCAGCAGTTTTGAAGACTCTGAGCAGTACTTC
TRBJ1-1	few	.	TRBV12-3/TRBV12-4	CASSLTAGNTEAFF	TGTGCCAGCAGTTTAACCGCAGGGAACACTGAAGCTTTCTTT
TRBJ1-1	.	.	TRBV9	CASSVVGGQNTEAFF	TGTGCCAGCAGCGTAGTCGGAGGTCAGAACACTGAAGCTTTCTTT
TRBJ2-3	few	.	TRBV12-3/TRBV12-4	CASARSSGIDTQYF	TGTGCCAGCGCGCGTTCCTCGGGGATAGATACGCAGTATTTT
TRBJ2-1	few	.	TRBV29-1	CSVISSLIQGYDEQFF	TGCAGCGTTATTTCTAGCCTCATTCAAGGGTACGATGAGCAGTTCTTC
TRBJ2-7	.	TRBD1	TRBV24-1	CATSEKKTGGAYHEQYF	TGTGCCACCAGTGAAAAGAAGACAGGGGGCGCTTACCACGAGCAGTACTTC
TRBJ2-2	few	.	TRBV7-3	CASSSYASAELFF	TGTGCCAGCAGCTCCTACGCCTCGGCAGAGCTGTTTTTT
TRBJ2-1	few	TRBD2	TRBV6-1	CASSPRPSGSINEQFF	TGTGCCAGCAGTCCTCGTCCTAGCGGGAGTATCAATGAGCAGTTCTTC
TRBJ2-5	.	.	TRBV9	CASSVALEETQYF	TGTGCCAGCAGCGTAGCCCTAGAAGAGACCCAGTACTTC
TRBJ1-4	.	TRBD1	TRBV28	CAGRGGGNEKLFF	TGTGCCGGACGAGGGGGCGGCAATGAAAAACTGTTTTTT